What follows are 28 T cell receptor beta chains derived from one specimen sequenced in a study of cytomegalovirus exposure and HLA in healthy donors. It was with 60 Vbeta and 13 Jbeta primers that the PCR ran. The data were produced by immunoSEQ multiplex PCR, yet TCRdb's version contains in-frame clones alone and is incomplete. The sample carries about 140,000 clones, 80% to 85% recorded once. The sequenced material came from PBMCs. The receptors were gathered from a female donor in good health and CMV-seronegative.

This sequence joins TRBV6-1 and TRBJ2-3; 10 nucleotides line up with TRBD2. From germline, CDR1 is MNHNS and CDR2 SASEGT. Germline trimming cut 2 bases from V and 3 bases from J; bases unmatched to any gene: 2. The CDR3 has 15 residues. The CDR3 region has the DNA TGTGCCAGCAGTGAACATAGCGGGAGGACAGATACGCAGTATTTT. Translating gives CASSEHSGRTDTQYF.

The chain has TRBV5-6 and TRBJ2-7; tentatively, D is TRBD1 (5 bases). CDR1 is SGHDT, CDR2 YYEEEE, per germline. With 3 bases removed from V and 6 bases from J, the gap between germline ends came to 13 bases. The CDR3 runs 13 residues. In DNA, the CDR3 is TGTGCCAGCAGCTACCACGACAGTTCCGAGCAGTACTTC. Translation gives CASSYHDSSEQYF. The variable domain in full, completed from reference TRBV5-6 and TRBJ2-7, reads DAGVTQSPTHLIKTRGQQVTLRCSPKSGHDTVSWYQQALGQGPQFIFQYYEEEERQRGNFPDRFSGHQFPNYSSELNVNALLLGDSALYLCASSYHDSSEQYFGPGTRLTVT.

The chain joins TRBV28 to TRBJ2-2, with D perhaps TRBD1 (5 bases). Germline values: CDR1 MDHEN, CDR2 SYDVKM. V lost 5 bases and J 0 bases, leaving 13 bases between the germline ends. The CDR3 spans 16 residues. In DNA form, the CDR3 reads TGTGCCAGCAGTCTCGACAGCCCCGCGAACACCGGGGAGCTGTTTTTT. It encodes CASSLDSPANTGELFF.

CDR3 residues: CASSSVIWGGAYEQYF. The CDR3, as DNA: TGTGCCAGCAGTTCAGTTATCTGGGGAGGGGCCTACGAGCAGTACTTC. V usage is TRBV27 and J usage is TRBJ2-7; 7 bases align to TRBD2. This CDR3 is 16 amino acids long. Germline V gene sequence: CDR1 MNHEY, CDR2 SMNVEV (reference sequence). The V gene end was trimmed by 4 bases and the J gene end by 2 bases; junction bases not matched to a gene: 11.

This clone was detected only a few times. The chain recombines TRBV7-6 with TRBJ2-3; D unresolved. The V end lost 3 bases, the J end lost 4 bases, and 11 bases lay between the germline ends. The germline gives CDR1 SGHVS, CDR2 FNYEAQ. The CDR3 spans 14 residues. In DNA, the CDR3 is TGTGCCAGCAGCTTGCGCCCACTACCAGATACGCAGTATTTT. Residues: CASSLRPLPDTQYF.

Of note for this clone: A junction end diverges from the germline sequence, so it may reflect a read error. Within the sample, other DNA sequences also encode this same CDR3. This chain links TRBV29-1 with TRBJ2-1; D is perhaps TRBD2 (6 bases). The CDR3 runs 13 residues. In germline, CDR1 is SQVTM, CDR2 ANQGSEA. The CDR3 loop reads CSVEDLGGDEQFF. The DNA for the CDR3 is TGCAGTGTTGAAGATCTAGGAGGGGATGAGCAGTTCTTC.

The chain carries TRBV10-2 and TRBJ2-5; TRBD2 matches 10 bases. CDR1 is WSHSY and CDR2 is SAAADI in the germline V gene. The length of the CDR3 is 16 residues. Losses at the gene ends were 6 bases for V and 4 bases for J; bases not matched to a gene: 11. The CDR3, as DNA: TGCGCCAGCAGAAAGAACGGCCTAGCGGGAGCAGAGACCCAGTACTTC. This translates into CASRKNGLAGAETQYF.

V usage is TRBV13 and J usage is TRBJ2-7, with TRBD1 identical over 9 bases. The germline CDR1 and CDR2 sequences are PRHDT and FYEKMQ (reference sequence). The CDR3 covers 15 residues. V was pared by 2 bases and J by 6 bases, with 8 bases of the junction left unmatched. The CDR3 sequence: CASSLRSQGASEQYF. The CDR3 coding sequence is TGTGCCAGCAGCTTAAGGTCACAGGGGGCAAGCGAGCAGTACTTC. Using reference TRBV13 and TRBJ2-7 for the parts outside the CDR3, the full variable domain is AAGVIQSPRHLIKEKRETATLKCYPIPRHDTVYWYQQGPGQDPQFLISFYEKMQSDKGSIPDRFSAQQFSDYHSELNMSSLELGDSALYFCASSLRSQGASEQYFGPGTRLTVT.

The gene calls are TRBV19 and TRBJ1-5, with a weak D call TRBD1 (6 bases). CDR1 is LNHDA and CDR2 is SQIVND in the germline V gene (reference sequence). Trimming removed 1 base from V and 6 bases from J, with 13 bases in between. This CDR3 comprises 15 residues. The CDR3 nucleotides are TGTGCCAGTAGTATAGGTCGGGGGGCAGGTCAGCCCCAGCATTTT. The encoded protein is CASSIGRGAGQPQHF.

V gene TRBV28 combines with J gene TRBJ2-7, with 8 bases fitting TRBD2. The CDR3 covers 15 residues. CDR1 and CDR2 from the germline V gene are MDHEN and SYDVKM. The junction had 11 bases not matched to a gene; V was cut back by 5 bases and J by 5 bases. The CDR3, as DNA: TGTGCCAGCAGTCTTGGGACTAGTGACATTAACGAGCAGTACTTC. Its protein is CASSLGTSDINEQYF.

A single count supports this clone. The chain links TRBV28 to TRBJ1-4; D is uncertain. Between the trimmed V and J ends, which lost 7 bases and 7 bases, there was a span of 16 bases. The CDR3 is 14 residues long. The germline CDR1 and CDR2 sequences are MDHEN and SYDVKM. Here the CDR3 reads CASTPGTEAEKLFF. DNA for the CDR3: TGTGCCAGCACCCCCGGAACGGAGGCTGAAAAACTGTTTTTT.

This clone was detected once. The chain uses TRBV18 and TRBJ2-3; TRBD1 might be the D (6 bases). CDR3 size: 15 residues. The germline V gene encodes CDR1 KGHSH and CDR2 LQKENI. V lost 5 bases and J 5 bases, leaving 17 bases between the germline ends. DNA of the CDR3: TGTGCCAGCTCATCGGACAGATCTAAGGTAGATACGCAGTATTTT. Amino acids: CASSSDRSKVDTQYF.

The genes are TRBV20-1 and TRBJ2-1, with D possibly matching TRBD2 (5 bases). Deletions cut 0 bases from V and 11 bases from J, with 8 bases between. Per germline, CDR1 DFQATT and CDR2 SNEGSKA (reference sequence). This CDR3 is 11 amino acids long. The CDR3 DNA follows: TGCAGTGCTAGAGAGCGGGTAAAGCAGTTCTTC. Amino acids: CSARERVKQFF.

CDR3 nucleotide sequence: TGTGCCAGCAGTTCCATCCTAAGCGGTACCTACGAGCAGTACTTC. Translation: CASSSILSGTYEQYF. The chain is built from TRBV6-5 and TRBJ2-7; tentatively, D is TRBD2 (5 bases). Germline loops: CDR1 MNHEY, CDR2 SVGAGI. This CDR3 is 15 amino acids long. V gave up 4 bases and J gave up 2 bases, with 15 bases separating them.

The chain couples TRBV6-1 to TRBJ1-3; TRBD1 aligns across 11 bases. Looked up from germline, CDR1 is MNHNS and CDR2 is SASEGT. The CDR3 extends over 15 amino acids. V was pared by 6 bases and J by 4 bases, with 5 bases of the junction left unmatched. CDR3 sequence (DNA): TGTGCCAGCAGGGACAGGGGGCTATTAGGAAACACCATATATTTT. This codes for CASRDRGLLGNTIYF.

The V call is TRBV7-9, the J call TRBJ2-1, with D possibly being TRBD1 (6 bases). Trimming removed 2 bases at V and 6 bases at J, with 14 bases between. Looked up from germline, CDR1 is SEHNR and CDR2 is FQNEAQ (reference sequence). The CDR3 extends over 15 amino acids. The CDR3 coding sequence is TGTGCCAGCAGCTTAAGACAGGCTGAGAGCAATGAGCAGTTCTTC. Protein: CASSLRQAESNEQFF.

The rearrangement links TRBV10-2 to TRBJ1-1; D may be TRBD1 (5 bases). Germline V lookup: CDR1 WSHSY, CDR2 SAAADI. The CDR3 extends over 14 amino acids. Trimming cost V 4 bases and J 5 bases, with 14 bases left between them. Here the CDR3 reads CASSAGLGGTEAFF. Written as DNA, the CDR3 is TGCGCCAGCAGTGCCGGCCTCGGGGGGACTGAAGCTTTCTTT.

The V call is TRBV13, the J call TRBJ1-1; weak D call: TRBD1 (6 bases). This CDR3 comprises 12 residues. Trimming removed 3 bases at V and 10 bases at J, with 12 bases between. Per germline, CDR1 PRHDT and CDR2 FYEKMQ (reference sequence). CDR3 bases: TGTGCCAGCAGCTTGCAGGGGACCCGAGCTTTCTTT. Its translation: CASSLQGTRAFF.

The J gene is TRBJ1-1, the V gene TRBV7-6; D gene uncertain. Trimming shortened V by 6 bases and J by 1 base, and 9 bases separated the two germline ends. Germline values: CDR1 SGHVS, CDR2 FNYEAQ. The CDR3 covers 13 residues. CDR3 region: CASSSEQNTEAFF. CDR3 bases: TGTGCCAGCAGTTCCGAACAGAACACTGAAGCTTTCTTT.

The chain combines TRBV29-1 with TRBJ2-2, with D perhaps TRBD2 (5 bases). The CDR3 length is 13 residues. V was cut by 6 bases and J by 7 bases, with 15 bases left in between. Germline V gene sequence: CDR1 SQVTM, CDR2 ANQGSEA. The DNA of the CDR3 is TGCAGCGTGCGGACTCGCTCGGGCGGGGAGCTGTTTTTT. Residues: CSVRTRSGGELFF.

This chain joins TRBV15 and TRBJ1-5, with D possibly being TRBD1 (5 bases). CDR3 length: 14 residues. V shed 0 bases and J shed 3 bases, with 6 bases lying between them. From germline, CDR1 is LNHNV and CDR2 YYDKDF (reference sequence). The CDR3 nucleotides are TGTGCCACCAGCAGAGAAGGGGTCAATCAGCCCCAGCATTTT. Translated: CATSREGVNQPQHF.

The J gene is TRBJ2-7, the V gene TRBV2; TRBD2 matches 11 bases. V lost 6 bases to trimming and J lost 0 bases; unmatched junction nucleotides: 4. CDR3 length: 15 residues. CDR1 is SNHLY, CDR2 FYNNEI, per germline. The CDR3 reads CASRPTSGSSYEQYF. Here the CDR3 DNA reads TGTGCCAGCAGGCCCACTAGCGGGAGCTCCTACGAGCAGTACTTC.

This chain uses TRBV5-1 with TRBJ2-1; 7 bases line up with TRBD2. This CDR3 region has 15 residues. The germline V gene encodes CDR1 SGHRS and CDR2 YFSETQ. The ends lost 4 bases at V and 5 bases at J; junction bases unmatched: 9. The CDR3 sequence is CASSPWGGPNNEQFF. CDR3 sequence (DNA): TGCGCCAGCAGCCCCTGGGGGGGTCCGAACAATGAGCAGTTCTTC. Using reference TRBV5-1 and TRBJ2-1 for the parts outside the CDR3, the full variable domain is KAGVTQTPRYLIKTRGQQVTLSCSPISGHRSVSWYQQTPGQGLQFLFEYFSETQRNKGNFPGRFSGRQFSNSRSEMNVSTLELGDSALYLCASSPWGGPNNEQFFGPGTRLTVL.

The CDR3 sequence is CASSLVVTGSYEQYF. DNA for the CDR3: TGCGCCAGCAGCTTGGTTGTGACGGGTTCCTACGAGCAGTACTTC. The V call is TRBV5-1, the J call TRBJ2-7; D is undetermined. The CDR3 has 15 amino acids. The germline gives CDR1 SGHRS, CDR2 YFSETQ. V dropped 0 bases and J dropped 1 base, with 11 bases sitting between them.

V usage is TRBV2 and J usage is TRBJ2-5; 9 bases agree with TRBD2. Trimming took 7 bases from V and 3 from J; bases not matched to a gene: 6. The germline V gene has CDR1 SNHLY and CDR2 FYNNEI. CDR3 size: 14 residues. CDR3 DNA: TGTGCCAGCACCTGGACTAGCGACGAAGAGACCCAGTACTTC. Residues: CASTWTSDEETQYF.

In its sample, this clone was seen a few times. The chain carries TRBV6-6 and TRBJ1-3; D not certain. The CDR3 has 15 amino acids. Between the trimmed V and J ends, which lost 4 bases and 0 bases, there was a span of 10 bases. Germline V gives CDR1 MNHNY, CDR2 SVGAGI (reference sequence). The DNA for the CDR3 is TGTGCCAGCAGTTTAGCTTTCAACTCTGGAAACACCATATATTTT. Translating it yields CASSLAFNSGNTIYF.

This rearrangement joins TRBV11-2 to TRBJ2-7, with a weak D call TRBD2 (6 bases). V lost 1 base to trimming and J lost 0 bases, with 10 bases between them. The CDR3 consists of 15 residues. Looked up from germline, CDR1 is SGHAT and CDR2 is FQNNGV. The CDR3 nucleotides are TGTGCCAGCAGCTTAGGGCAGGGACTCTCCTACGAGCAGTACTTC. Translated, it gives CASSLGQGLSYEQYF.

This sequence joins TRBV5-4 and TRBJ2-7; 7 bases align to TRBD2. The CDR3 has 14 amino acids. Trimming removed 7 bases from V and 6 bases from J; junction bases left unmatched: 13. The V gene's germline CDR1 is SGHNT and CDR2 YYREEE (reference sequence). The CDR3 DNA reads as TGTGCCAGCTCGACCTCCACGGGGGGAGTCGAGCAGTACTTC. Its protein product is CASSTSTGGVEQYF.